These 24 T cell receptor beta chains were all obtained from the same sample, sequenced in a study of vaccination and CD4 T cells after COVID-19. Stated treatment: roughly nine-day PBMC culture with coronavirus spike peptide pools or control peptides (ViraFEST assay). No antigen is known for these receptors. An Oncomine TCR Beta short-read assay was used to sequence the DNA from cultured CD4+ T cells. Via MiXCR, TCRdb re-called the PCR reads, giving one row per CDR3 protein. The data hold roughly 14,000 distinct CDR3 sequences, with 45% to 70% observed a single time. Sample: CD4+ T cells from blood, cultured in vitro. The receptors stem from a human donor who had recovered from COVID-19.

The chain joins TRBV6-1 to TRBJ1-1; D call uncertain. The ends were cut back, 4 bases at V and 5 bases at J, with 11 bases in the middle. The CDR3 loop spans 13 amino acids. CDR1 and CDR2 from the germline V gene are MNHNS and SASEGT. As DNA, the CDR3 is TGTGCCAGCAGTGCCCGACGGGAGACTGAAGCTTTCTTT. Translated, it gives CASSARRETEAFF.

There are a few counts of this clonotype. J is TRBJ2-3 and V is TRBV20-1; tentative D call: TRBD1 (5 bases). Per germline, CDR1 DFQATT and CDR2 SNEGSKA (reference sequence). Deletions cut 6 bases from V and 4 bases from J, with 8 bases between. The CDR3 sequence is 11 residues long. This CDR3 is CSAHRSDTQYF. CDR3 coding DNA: TGCAGTGCCCACAGGTCAGATACGCAGTATTTT.

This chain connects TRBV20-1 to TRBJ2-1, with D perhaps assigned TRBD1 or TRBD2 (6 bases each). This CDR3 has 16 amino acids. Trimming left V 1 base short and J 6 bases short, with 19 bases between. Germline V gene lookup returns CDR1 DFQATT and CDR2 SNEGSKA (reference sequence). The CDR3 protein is CSARGGGEAGINEQFF. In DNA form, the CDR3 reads TGCAGTGCTAGAGGAGGGGGTGAAGCGGGCATCAATGAGCAGTTCTTC.

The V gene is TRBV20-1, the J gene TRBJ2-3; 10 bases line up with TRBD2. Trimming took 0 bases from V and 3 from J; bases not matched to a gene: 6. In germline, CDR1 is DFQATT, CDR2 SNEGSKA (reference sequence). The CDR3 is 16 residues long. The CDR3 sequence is CSARDPGSGRTDTQYF. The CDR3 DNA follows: TGCAGTGCTAGAGATCCGGGTAGCGGGAGGACAGATACGCAGTATTTT.

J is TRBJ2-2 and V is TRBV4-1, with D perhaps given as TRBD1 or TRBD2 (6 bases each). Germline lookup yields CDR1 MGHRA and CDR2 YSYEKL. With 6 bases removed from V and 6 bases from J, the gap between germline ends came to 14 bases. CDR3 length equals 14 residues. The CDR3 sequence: CASRIEGGPGELFF. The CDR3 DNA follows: TGCGCCAGCAGAATCGAGGGGGGCCCCGGGGAGCTGTTTTTT.

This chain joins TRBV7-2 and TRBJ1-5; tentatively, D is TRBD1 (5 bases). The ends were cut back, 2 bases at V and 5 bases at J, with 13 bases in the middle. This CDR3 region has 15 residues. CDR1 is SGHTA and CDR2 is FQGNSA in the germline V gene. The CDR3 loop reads CASSLRSTGDQPQHF. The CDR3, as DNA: TGTGCCAGCAGCTTAAGGTCCACAGGAGATCAGCCCCAGCATTTT.

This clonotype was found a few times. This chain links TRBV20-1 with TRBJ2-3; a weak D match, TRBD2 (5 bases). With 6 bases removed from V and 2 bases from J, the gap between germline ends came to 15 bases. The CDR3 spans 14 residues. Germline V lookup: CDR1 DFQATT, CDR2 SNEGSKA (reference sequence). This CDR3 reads CSAASRDLTDTQYF. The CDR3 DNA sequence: TGCAGTGCAGCGTCTCGGGATCTCACAGATACGCAGTATTTT.

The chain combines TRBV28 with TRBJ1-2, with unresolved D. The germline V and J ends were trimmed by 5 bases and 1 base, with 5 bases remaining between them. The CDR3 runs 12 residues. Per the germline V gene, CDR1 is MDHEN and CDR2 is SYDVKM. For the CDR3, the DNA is TGTGCCAGCAGTAGTATTAACTATGGCTACACCTTC. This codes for CASSSINYGYTF.

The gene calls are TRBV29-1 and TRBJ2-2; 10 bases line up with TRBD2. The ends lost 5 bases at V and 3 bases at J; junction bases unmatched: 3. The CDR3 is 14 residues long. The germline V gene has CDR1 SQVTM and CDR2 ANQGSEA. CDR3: CSVPGTSDTGELFF. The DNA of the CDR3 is TGCAGCGTTCCCGGGACTAGCGACACCGGGGAGCTGTTTTTT.

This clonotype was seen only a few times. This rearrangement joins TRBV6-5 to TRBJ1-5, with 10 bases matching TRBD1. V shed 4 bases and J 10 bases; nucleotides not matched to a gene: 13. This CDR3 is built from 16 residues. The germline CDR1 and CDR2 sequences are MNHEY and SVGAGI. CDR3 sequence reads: CASSSVTGGAGFPQHF. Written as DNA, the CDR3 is TGTGCCAGCAGTTCGGTGACAGGGGGCGCGGGTTTCCCCCAGCATTTT.

DNA for the CDR3: TGTGCCAGCTCGCGAGGTGACACCGGGGAGCTGTTTTTT. Translated, it gives CASSRGDTGELFF. The V call is TRBV28, the J call TRBJ2-2, with unresolved D. Deletions cut 8 bases from V and 3 bases from J, with 10 bases between. Germline V gives CDR1 MDHEN, CDR2 SYDVKM. This CDR3 is built from 13 residues.

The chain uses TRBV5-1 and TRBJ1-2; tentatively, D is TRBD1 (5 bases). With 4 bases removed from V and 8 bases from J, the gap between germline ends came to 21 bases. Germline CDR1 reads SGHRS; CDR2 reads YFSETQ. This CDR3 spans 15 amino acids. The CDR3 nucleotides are TGCGCCAGCAGCCCTATGATTACTAGTCAGGGAGGCTACACCTTC. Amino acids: CASSPMITSQGGYTF.

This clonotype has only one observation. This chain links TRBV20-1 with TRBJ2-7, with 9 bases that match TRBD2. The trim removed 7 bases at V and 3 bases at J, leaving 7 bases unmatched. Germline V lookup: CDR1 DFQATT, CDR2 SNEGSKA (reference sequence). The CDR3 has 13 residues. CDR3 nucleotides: TGCAGTGGAGCTAGCGGGGACCTCTACGAGCAGTACTTC. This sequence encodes CSGASGDLYEQYF.

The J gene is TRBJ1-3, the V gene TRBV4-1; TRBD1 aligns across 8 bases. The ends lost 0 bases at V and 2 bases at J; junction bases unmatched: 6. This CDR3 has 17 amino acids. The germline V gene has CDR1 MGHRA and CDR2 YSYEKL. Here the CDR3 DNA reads TGCGCCAGCAGCCAAGATCCAGGGACAGGTCCTGGAAACACCATATATTTT. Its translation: CASSQDPGTGPGNTIYF.

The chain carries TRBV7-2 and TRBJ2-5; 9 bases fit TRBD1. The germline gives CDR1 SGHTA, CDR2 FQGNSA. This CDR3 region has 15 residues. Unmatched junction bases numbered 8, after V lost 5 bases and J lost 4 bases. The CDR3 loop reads CASSGGQGMGETQYF. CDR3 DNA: TGTGCCAGCAGCGGAGGACAGGGGATGGGAGAGACCCAGTACTTC.

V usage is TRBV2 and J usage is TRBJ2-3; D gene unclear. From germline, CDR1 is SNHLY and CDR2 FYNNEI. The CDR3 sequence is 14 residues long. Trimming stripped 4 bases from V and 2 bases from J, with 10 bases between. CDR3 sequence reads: CASSVDVFTDTQYF. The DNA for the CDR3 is TGTGCCAGCAGTGTAGATGTGTTCACAGATACGCAGTATTTT.

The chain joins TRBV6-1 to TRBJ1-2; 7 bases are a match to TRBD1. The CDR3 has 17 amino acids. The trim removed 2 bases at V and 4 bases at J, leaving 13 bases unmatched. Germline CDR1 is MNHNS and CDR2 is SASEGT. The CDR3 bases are TGTGCCAGCAGTGAAACGTACCGGCGACAGGGCGTCTATGGCTACACCTTC. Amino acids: CASSETYRRQGVYGYTF.

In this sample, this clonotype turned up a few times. This chain's CDR3 is CASSTMTTETQYF. CDR3 in DNA: TGTGCCAGCAGTACAATGACAACGGAGACCCAGTACTTC. The V call is TRBV7-2, the J call TRBJ2-5, with D uncertain. Looked up from germline, CDR1 is SGHTA and CDR2 is FQGNSA. The CDR3 has 13 amino acids. Trimming pared 6 bases from V and 5 bases from J, leaving 13 bases between.

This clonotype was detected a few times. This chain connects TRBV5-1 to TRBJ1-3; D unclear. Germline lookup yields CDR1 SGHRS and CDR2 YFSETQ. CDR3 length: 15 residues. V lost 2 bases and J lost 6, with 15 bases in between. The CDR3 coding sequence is TGCGCCAGCAGCTTACGACCGGCAGGAGCAAACACCATATATTTT. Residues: CASSLRPAGANTIYF.

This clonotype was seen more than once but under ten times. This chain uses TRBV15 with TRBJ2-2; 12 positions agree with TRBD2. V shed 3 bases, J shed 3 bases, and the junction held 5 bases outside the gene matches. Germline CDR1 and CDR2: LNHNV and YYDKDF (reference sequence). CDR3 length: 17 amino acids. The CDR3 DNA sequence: TGTGCCACCAGCAGGGACACTAGCGGGAGGCACACCGGGGAGCTGTTTTTT. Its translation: CATSRDTSGRHTGELFF. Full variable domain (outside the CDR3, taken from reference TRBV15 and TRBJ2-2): DAMVIQNPRYQVTQFGKPVTLSCSQTLNHNVMYWYQQKSSQAPKLLFHYYDKDFNNEADTPDNFQSRRPNTSFCFLDIRSPGLGDTAMYLCATSRDTSGRHTGELFFGEGSRLTVL.

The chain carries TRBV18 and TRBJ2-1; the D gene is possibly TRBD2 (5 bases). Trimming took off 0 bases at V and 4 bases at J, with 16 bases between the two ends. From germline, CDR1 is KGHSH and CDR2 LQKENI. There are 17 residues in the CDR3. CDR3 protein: CASSPPDRAAPYNEQFF. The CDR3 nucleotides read TGTGCCAGCTCACCACCGGATAGAGCGGCTCCGTACAATGAGCAGTTCTTC.

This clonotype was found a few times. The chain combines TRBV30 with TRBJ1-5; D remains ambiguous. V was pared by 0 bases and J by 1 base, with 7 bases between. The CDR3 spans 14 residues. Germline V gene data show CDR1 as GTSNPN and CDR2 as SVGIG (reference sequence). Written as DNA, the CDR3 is TGTGCCTGGAGTGTAAGTGTCAGCAATCAGCCCCAGCATTTT. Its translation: CAWSVSVSNQPQHF.

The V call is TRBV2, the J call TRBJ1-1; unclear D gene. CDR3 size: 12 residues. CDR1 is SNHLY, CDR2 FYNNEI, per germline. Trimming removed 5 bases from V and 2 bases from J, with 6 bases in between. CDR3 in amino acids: CASSPDNTEAFF. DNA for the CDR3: TGTGCCAGCAGTCCCGATAACACTGAAGCTTTCTTT.

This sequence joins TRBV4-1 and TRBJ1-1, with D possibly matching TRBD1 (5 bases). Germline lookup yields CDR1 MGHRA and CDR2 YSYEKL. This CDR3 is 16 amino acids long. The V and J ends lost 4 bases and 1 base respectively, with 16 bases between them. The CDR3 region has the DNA TGCGCCAGCAGCCGGAATATGGGACGGACGAACACTGAAGCTTTCTTT. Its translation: CASSRNMGRTNTEAFF.